This T cell receptor (beta chain) originates from a study of blood T cell repertoires in COVID-19. Across the whole study: Acute and convalescent COVID-19 specimens originated in the United States, Italy and Spain.

In the original workflow: From reference gene primer amplification, estimates of nucleated cell counts were derived. The table came from immunoSEQ multiplex PCR; TCRdb's copy has only in-frame clones and leaves some out. V and J calls and clone size come straight from that table; D and trimming were deduced from the DNA. This table has some 370,000 clones, over 80% appearing once. This CDR3 has 12 residues. With 8 bases removed from V and 3 bases from J, the gap between germline ends came to 10 bases. V gene TRBV12-3 or TRBV12-4 combines with J gene TRBJ1-1, with D possibly matching TRBD1 (6 bases). Sequences were obtained from PBMCs or T cells enriched from blood (not recorded which). The origin of this receptor is a woman in her 50s who had recovered from COVID-19. In DNA form, the CDR3 reads TGTGCCAGCGGACGACAGGACACTGAAGCTTTCTTT. It encodes CASGRQDTEAFF.